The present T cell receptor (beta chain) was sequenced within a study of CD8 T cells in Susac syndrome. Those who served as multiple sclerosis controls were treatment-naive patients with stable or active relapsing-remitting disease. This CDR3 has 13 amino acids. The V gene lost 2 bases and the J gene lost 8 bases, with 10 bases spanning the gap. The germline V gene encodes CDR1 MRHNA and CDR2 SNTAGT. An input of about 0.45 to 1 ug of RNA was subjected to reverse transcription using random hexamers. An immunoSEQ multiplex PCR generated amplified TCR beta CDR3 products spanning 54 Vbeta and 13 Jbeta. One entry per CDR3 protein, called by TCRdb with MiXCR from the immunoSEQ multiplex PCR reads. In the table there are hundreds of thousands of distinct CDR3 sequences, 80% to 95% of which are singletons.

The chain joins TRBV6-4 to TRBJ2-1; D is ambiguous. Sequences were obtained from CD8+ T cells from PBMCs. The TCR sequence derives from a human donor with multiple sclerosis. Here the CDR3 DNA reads TGTGCCAGCAGTGACGGCTATTCCCATGAGCAGTTCTTC. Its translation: CASSDGYSHEQFF.